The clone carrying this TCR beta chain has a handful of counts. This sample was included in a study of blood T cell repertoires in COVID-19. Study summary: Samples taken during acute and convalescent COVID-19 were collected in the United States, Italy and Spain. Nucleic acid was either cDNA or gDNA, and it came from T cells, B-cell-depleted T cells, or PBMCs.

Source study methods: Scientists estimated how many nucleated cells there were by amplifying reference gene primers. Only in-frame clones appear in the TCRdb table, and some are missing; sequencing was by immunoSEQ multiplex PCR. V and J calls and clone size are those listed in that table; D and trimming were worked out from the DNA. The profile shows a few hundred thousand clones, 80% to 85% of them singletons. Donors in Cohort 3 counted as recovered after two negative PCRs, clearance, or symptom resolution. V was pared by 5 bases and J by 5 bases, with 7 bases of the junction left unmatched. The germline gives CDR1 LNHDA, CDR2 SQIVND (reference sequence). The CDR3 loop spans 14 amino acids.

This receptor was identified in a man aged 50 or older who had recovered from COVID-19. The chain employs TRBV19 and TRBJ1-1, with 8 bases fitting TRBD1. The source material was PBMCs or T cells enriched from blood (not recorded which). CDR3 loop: CASSHTGGNTEAFF. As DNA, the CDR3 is TGTGCCAGTAGTCACACAGGGGGTAATACTGAAGCTTTCTTT.